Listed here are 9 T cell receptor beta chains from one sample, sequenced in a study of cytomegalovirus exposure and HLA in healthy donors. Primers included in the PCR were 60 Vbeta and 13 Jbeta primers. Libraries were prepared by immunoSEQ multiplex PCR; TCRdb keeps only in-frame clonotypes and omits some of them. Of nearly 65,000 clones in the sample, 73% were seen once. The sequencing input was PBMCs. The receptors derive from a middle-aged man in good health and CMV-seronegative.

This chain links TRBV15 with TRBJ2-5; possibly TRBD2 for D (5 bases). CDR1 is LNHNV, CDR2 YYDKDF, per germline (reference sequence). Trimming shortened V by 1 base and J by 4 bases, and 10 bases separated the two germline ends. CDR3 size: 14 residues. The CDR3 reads CATSRVRGGETQYF. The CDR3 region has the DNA TGTGCCACCAGCAGAGTCCGGGGTGGAGAGACCCAGTACTTC.

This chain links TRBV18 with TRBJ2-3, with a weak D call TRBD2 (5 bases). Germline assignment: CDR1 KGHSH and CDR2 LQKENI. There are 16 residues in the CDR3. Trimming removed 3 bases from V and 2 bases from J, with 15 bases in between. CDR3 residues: CASSPRAPAPTDTQYF. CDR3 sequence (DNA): TGTGCCAGCTCACCGAGGGCTCCCGCCCCCACAGATACGCAGTATTTT.

CDR3 residues: CASSQGQGKNTEAFF. The CDR3 DNA is TGCGCCAGCAGCCAAGGACAGGGAAAAAACACTGAAGCTTTCTTT. The V gene is TRBV5-1, the J gene TRBJ1-1; 8 bases align to TRBD1. This CDR3 contains 15 residues. Per the germline V gene, CDR1 is SGHRS and CDR2 is YFSETQ. J lost 2 bases, V lost 4 bases, and 7 bases had no gene match.

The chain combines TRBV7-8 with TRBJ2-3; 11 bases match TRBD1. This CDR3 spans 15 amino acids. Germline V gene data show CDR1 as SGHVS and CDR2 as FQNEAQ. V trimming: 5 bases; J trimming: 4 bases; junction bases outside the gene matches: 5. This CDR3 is CASSPDRGRADTQYF. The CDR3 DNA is TGTGCCAGCAGCCCGGACAGGGGGCGCGCAGATACGCAGTATTTT.

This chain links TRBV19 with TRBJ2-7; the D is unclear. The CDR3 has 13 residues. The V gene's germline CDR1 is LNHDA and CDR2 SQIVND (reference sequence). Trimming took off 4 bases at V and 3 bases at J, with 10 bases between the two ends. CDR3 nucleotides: TGTGCCAGTAGTAACAGAAACAGCTACGAGCAGTACTTC. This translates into CASSNRNSYEQYF. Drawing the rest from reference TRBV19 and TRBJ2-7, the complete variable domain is DGGITQSPKYLFRKEGQNVTLSCEQNLNHDAMYWYRQDPGQGLRLIYYSQIVNDFQKGDIAEGYSVSREKKESFPLTVTSAQKNPTAFYLCASSNRNSYEQYFGPGTRLTVT.

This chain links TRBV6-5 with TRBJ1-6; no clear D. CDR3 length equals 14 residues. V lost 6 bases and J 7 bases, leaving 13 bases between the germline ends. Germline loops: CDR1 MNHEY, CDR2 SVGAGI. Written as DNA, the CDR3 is TGTGCCAGCAGGCGCGGCCTAAGAAATTCACCCCTCCACTTT. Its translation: CASRRGLRNSPLHF.

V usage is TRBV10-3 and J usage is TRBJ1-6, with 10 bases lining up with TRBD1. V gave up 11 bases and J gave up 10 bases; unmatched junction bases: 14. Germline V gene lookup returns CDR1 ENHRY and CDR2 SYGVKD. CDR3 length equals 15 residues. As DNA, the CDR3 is TGTGCCGCCTCCGGGACAGGGGCGACCCGATCACCCCTCCACTTT. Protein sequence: CAASGTGATRSPLHF.

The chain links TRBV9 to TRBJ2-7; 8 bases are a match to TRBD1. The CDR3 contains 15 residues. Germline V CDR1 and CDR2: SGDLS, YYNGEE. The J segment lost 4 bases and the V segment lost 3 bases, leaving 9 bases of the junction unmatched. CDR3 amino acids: CASSAEGQGAYEQYF. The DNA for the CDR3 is TGTGCCAGCAGCGCCGAGGGGCAGGGGGCATACGAGCAGTACTTC.

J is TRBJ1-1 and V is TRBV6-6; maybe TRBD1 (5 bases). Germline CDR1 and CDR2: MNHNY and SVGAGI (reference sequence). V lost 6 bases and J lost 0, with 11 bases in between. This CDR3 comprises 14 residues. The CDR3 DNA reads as TGTGCCAGCAGCGGACACTTAATGAACACTGAAGCTTTCTTT. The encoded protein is CASSGHLMNTEAFF.